A selection of T cell receptor beta chains follows, all from one sample in a study of brain T cells in children with intractable seizures. TCRdb's table, derived via immunoSEQ multiplex PCR, lists solely in-frame clones and lacks some. The sample shows about 340,000 clones, more than 85% of them seen only once. Here the sequenced sample was peripheral blood, taken more than 4 months after surgery. These receptors were obtained from a boy under two years old with tuberous sclerosis and intractable seizures. CDR3s include the opening cysteine and the closing phenylalanine or tryptophan. Fields, in order: J gene, V gene, clone size, D gene, CDR3 DNA, CDR3 protein. D genes are given only for firm matches. Size tells how often a clone was seen (once, few, many) or the class of an expanded clone, and some rows leave it out.

TRBJ2-7	TRBV3-1/TRBV3-2	.	TRBD1	TGTGCCAGCAGTCCTAGACAGGGGGATGACGAGCAGTACTTC	CASSPRQGDDEQYF
TRBJ1-1	TRBV6-5	.	.	TGTGCCAGCTTCAGGGGCACTGAAGCTTTCTTT	CASFRGTEAFF
TRBJ1-2	TRBV5-4	.	.	TGTGCCAGCAGCAACTCCGGGGGGCTCTATGGCTACACCTTC	CASSNSGGLYGYTF
TRBJ2-1	TRBV27	.	TRBD1	TGTGCCAGCAGTATCACCGGGACAGCAGTCAATGAGCAGTTCTTC	CASSITGTAVNEQFF
TRBJ2-1	TRBV6-2/TRBV6-3	once	TRBD2	TGTGCCAGCAGCGAACTAGCGGGCAATGAGCAGTTCTTC	CASSELAGNEQFF
TRBJ2-7	TRBV3-1/TRBV3-2	.	.	TGTGCCAGCAGCCATCAGTCAACCTACGAGCAGTACTTC	CASSHQSTYEQYF
TRBJ1-4	TRBV14	.	.	TGTGCCAGCAGCCACGGCCTTAGCTATAATGAAAAACTGTTTTTT	CASSHGLSYNEKLFF
TRBJ1-5	TRBV6-2/TRBV6-3	.	TRBD1	TGTGCCAGCAGTATCTCCGGGACAGGGCAATATCAGCCCCAGCATTTT	CASSISGTGQYQPQHF
TRBJ2-7	TRBV6-2/TRBV6-3	.	TRBD2	TGTGCCAGCAGTACTGCGGGGGTATACGAGCAGTACTTC	CASSTAGVYEQYF
TRBJ1-5	TRBV4-1	.	TRBD1	TGCGCCAGCAGCCAAGGACAGGGGAACAATCAGCCCCAGCATTTT	CASSQGQGNNQPQHF
TRBJ2-3	TRBV5-1	.	.	TGCGCCAGCAGCCCAGAGACCACAGATACGCAGTATTTT	CASSPETTDTQYF
TRBJ2-5	TRBV5-4	.	.	TGTGCCAGCAGCTTGGGGACGAACCAAGAGACCCAGTACTTC	CASSLGTNQETQYF
TRBJ2-5	TRBV12-3/TRBV12-4	.	.	TGTGCCAGCAGTTTAGACAGGAAAGAGACCCAGTACTTC	CASSLDRKETQYF
TRBJ1-5	TRBV4-1	.	.	TGCGCCAGCAGCGAAAACAAGGGGGACAATCAGCCCCAGCATTTT	CASSENKGDNQPQHF
TRBJ1-5	TRBV5-4	.	.	TGTGCCAGCAGCTTGGACCCGGGGAGCAATCAGCCCCAGCATTTT	CASSLDPGSNQPQHF
TRBJ2-3	TRBV12-3/TRBV12-4	.	.	TGTGCCAGCAGTTTCACCGTCACAGATACGCAGTATTTT	CASSFTVTDTQYF
TRBJ2-7	TRBV2	.	.	TGTGCCAGCAGTGAAACTGTACCATCCTACGAGCAGTACTTC	CASSETVPSYEQYF
TRBJ1-2	TRBV24-1	.	.	TGTGCCACCAGTGACAATAACTATGGCTACACCTTC	CATSDNNYGYTF
TRBJ2-2	TRBV30	.	.	TGTGCCTGGAGTGTACCCACCGGGGAGCTGTTTTTT	CAWSVPTGELFF
TRBJ1-4	TRBV2	many	.	TGTGCCAGCAGTTCGACAGGACGTCTTAATTATGAAAAACTGTTTTTT	CASSSTGRLNYEKLFF
TRBJ1-1	TRBV28	.	.	TGTGCCAGCAGCCCGACGGAGGGTTCGACTGAAGCTTTCTTT	CASSPTEGSTEAFF
TRBJ2-1	TRBV29-1	.	.	TGCAGCGTTGAAGGTGGACTTGGGAATGAGCAGTTCTTC	CSVEGGLGNEQFF
TRBJ2-3	TRBV5-6	.	.	TGTGCCAGCAGTTTGTACTTAGCGGCAGATACGCAGTATTTT	CASSLYLAADTQYF
TRBJ2-4	TRBV5-1	.	.	TGCGCCAGCAGCTTGGGGCTAGCGCCAAACATTCAGTACTTC	CASSLGLAPNIQYF
TRBJ1-2	TRBV21-1	.	.	TGTGCCAGCAGCAAAGGGGGGGGCGATGGCTACACCTTC	CASSKGGGDGYTF
TRBJ2-3	TRBV4-1	.	.	TGCGCCAGCAGCCAAGATGTTGCCGATACGCAGTATTTT	CASSQDVADTQYF
TRBJ1-2	TRBV6-6	.	.	TGTGCCAGCACCTTCAATCTTGGGGGCTATGGCTACACCTTC	CASTFNLGGYGYTF
TRBJ2-3	TRBV6-1	.	TRBD2	TGTGCCAGCAGTGAACGGACTAGCGGGAGCCGAACAGATACGCAGTATTTT	CASSERTSGSRTDTQYF
TRBJ1-4	TRBV6-1	.	.	TGTGCCAGCAGCCCTCGGGAAAAACTGTTTTTT	CASSPREKLFF
TRBJ2-1	TRBV30	once	.	TGTGCCTGGAGTGTAGGCGGGATGAATGAGCAGTTCTTC	CAWSVGGMNEQFF
TRBJ1-2	TRBV9	.	.	TGTGCCAGCAGCGCAACCTCCGGGACGGACAACTATGGCTACACCTTC	CASSATSGTDNYGYTF
TRBJ2-3	TRBV7-3	.	.	TGTGCCAGCAGCTTACGGTCAACTAGCACAGATACGCAGTATTTT	CASSLRSTSTDTQYF